A selection of T cell receptor beta chains follows, all from one sample in a study of CD8 T cells in Susac syndrome. TCRdb re-derived calls from the immunoSEQ multiplex PCR reads in MiXCR, one entry per CDR3 protein. The sample carries roughly 200,000 distinct CDR3 sequences, roughly 96% recorded once. The sequenced material came from CD4+ T cells from PBMCs. The receptors originated from a human donor in good health. The CDR3 runs from the conserved cysteine through the conserved F or W.

>TRBV15|TRBJ2-7
CATSDNRGYEQYF
>TRBV3-1|TRBJ1-1
CASSLLSPRAEAFF
>TRBV18|TRBJ2-1
CASSPRTDEQFF
>TRBV6-2/TRBV6-3|TRBJ1-1
CASTWGNTEAFF
>TRBV6-5|TRBJ2-7
CASSDRAGGSYEQYF
>TRBV7-2|TRBJ2-7
CASSWSGGGIYEQYF
>TRBV20-1|TRBJ2-2
CSAKGTGELFF
>TRBV4-1|TRBJ2-5
CASSQLLGLGTQYF
>TRBV12-3/TRBV12-4|TRBJ1-1
CASSFGDRVAFF
>TRBV3-1|TRBJ2-2
CASSHRTGGPNTGELFF
>TRBV20-1|TRBJ1-5
CSANRDSSMPQHF
>TRBV20-1|TRBJ2-7
CSAPLPRGANYEQYF
>TRBV11-2|TRBJ1-5
CASSFIRSNQPQHF
>TRBV3-1|TRBJ2-2
CASRQGSGELFF
>TRBV27|TRBJ2-5
CASSSSLPETQYF